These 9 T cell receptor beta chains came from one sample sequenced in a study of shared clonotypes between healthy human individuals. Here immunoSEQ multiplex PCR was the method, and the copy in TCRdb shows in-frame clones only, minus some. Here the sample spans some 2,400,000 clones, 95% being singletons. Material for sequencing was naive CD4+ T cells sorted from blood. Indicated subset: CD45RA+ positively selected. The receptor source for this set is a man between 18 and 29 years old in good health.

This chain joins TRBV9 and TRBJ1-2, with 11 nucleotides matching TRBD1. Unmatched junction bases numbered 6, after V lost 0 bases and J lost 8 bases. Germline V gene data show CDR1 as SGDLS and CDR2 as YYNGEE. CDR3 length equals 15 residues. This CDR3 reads CASSVEDRGPGGYTF. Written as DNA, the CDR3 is TGTGCCAGCAGCGTAGAGGACAGGGGGCCAGGAGGCTACACCTTC.

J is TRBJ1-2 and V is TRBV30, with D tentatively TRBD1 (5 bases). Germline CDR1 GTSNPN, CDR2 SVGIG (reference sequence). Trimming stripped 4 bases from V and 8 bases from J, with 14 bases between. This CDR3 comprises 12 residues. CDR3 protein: CAWTDSGLGYTF. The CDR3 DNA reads TGTGCCTGGACCGATTCAGGGTTGGGCTACACCTTC.

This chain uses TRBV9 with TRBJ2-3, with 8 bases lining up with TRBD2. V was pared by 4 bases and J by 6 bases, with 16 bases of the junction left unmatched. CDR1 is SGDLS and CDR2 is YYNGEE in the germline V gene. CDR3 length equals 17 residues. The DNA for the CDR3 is TGTGCCAGCAGCCTCCGGACTAGCATGAATCCTGGGGATACGCAGTATTTT. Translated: CASSLRTSMNPGDTQYF. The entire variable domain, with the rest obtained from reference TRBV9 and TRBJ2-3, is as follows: DSGVTQTPKHLITATGQRVTLRCSPRSGDLSVYWYQQSLDQGLQFLIQYYNGEERAKGNILERFSAQQFPDLHSELNLSSLELGDSALYFCASSLRTSMNPGDTQYFGPGTRLTVL.

For the CDR3, the DNA is TGTGCCAGCACCTCGTACAGGGTCGTCGGGGAGCTGTTTTTT. This codes for CASTSYRVVGELFF. V is TRBV28 and J is TRBJ2-2, with D perhaps TRBD1 (6 bases). The CDR3 spans 14 residues. The germline gives CDR1 MDHEN, CDR2 SYDVKM. V lost 7 bases, J lost 7 bases, and 16 bases lay in between. Full variable domain (outside the CDR3, taken from reference TRBV28 and TRBJ2-2): DVKVTQSSRYLVKRTGEKVFLECVQDMDHENMFWYRQDPGLGLRLIYFSYDVKMKEKGDIPEGYSVSREKKERFSLILESASTNQTSMYLCASTSYRVVGELFFGEGSRLTVL.

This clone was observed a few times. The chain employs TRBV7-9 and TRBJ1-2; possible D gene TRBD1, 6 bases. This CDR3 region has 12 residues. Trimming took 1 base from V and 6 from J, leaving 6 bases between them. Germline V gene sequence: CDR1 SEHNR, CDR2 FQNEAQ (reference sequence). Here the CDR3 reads CASSLDRDGYTF. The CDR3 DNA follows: TGTGCCAGCAGCTTAGACAGGGATGGCTACACCTTC.

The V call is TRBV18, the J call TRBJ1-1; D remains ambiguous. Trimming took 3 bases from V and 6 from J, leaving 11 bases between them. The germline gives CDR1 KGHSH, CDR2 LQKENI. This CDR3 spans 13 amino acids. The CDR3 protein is CASSPGAVPEAFF. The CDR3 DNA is TGTGCCAGCTCACCGGGAGCAGTCCCTGAAGCTTTCTTT.

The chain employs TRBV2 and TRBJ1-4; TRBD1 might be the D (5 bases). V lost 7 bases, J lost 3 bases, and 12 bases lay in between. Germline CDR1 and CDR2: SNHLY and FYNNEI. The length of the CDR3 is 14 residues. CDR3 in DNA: TGTGCCAGCACTTTGACAGCCCCTAATGAAAAACTGTTTTTT. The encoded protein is CASTLTAPNEKLFF.

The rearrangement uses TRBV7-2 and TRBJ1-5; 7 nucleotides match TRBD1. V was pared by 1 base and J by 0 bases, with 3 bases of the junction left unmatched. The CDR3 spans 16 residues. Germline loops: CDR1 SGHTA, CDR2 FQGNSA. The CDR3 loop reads CASSLEGGDSNQPQHF. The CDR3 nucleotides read TGTGCCAGCAGCTTAGAAGGGGGCGATAGCAATCAGCCCCAGCATTTT.

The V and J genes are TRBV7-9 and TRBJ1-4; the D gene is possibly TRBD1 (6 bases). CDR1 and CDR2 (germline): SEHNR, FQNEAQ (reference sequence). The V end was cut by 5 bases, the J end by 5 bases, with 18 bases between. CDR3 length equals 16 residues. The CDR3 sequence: CASSRRTGSINEKLFF. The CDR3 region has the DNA TGTGCCAGCAGCCGAAGAACAGGGAGTATAAATGAAAAACTGTTTTTT.